The 2 T cell receptor beta chains below all came from one sample that was sequenced in a study of blood T cell dynamics during melanoma immunotherapy. The table came from immunoSEQ multiplex PCR; TCRdb's copy has only in-frame clones and leaves some out. This repertoire shows tens of thousands of clones, 89% found once; its top ten account for roughly 1.2%. Stated time point: pre-treatment baseline. The specimen comprised blood, sampled from a patient treated with checkpoint blockade. The receptors originated from a human donor with melanoma.

The chain has TRBV28 and TRBJ2-7, with 10 positions matching TRBD2. The CDR3 is made up of 16 amino acids. The germline CDR1 and CDR2 sequences are MDHEN and SYDVKM. The J segment lost 4 bases and the V segment lost 7 bases, leaving 13 bases of the junction unmatched. The CDR3 is CASTFNWASGSYEQYF. In DNA, the CDR3 is TGTGCCAGCACCTTCAACTGGGCTAGCGGGAGTTACGAGCAGTACTTC.

This clone has just one count. This chain joins TRBV5-6 and TRBJ1-2; 11 bases are a match to TRBD1. The CDR3 is 13 residues long. Germline V gene lookup returns CDR1 SGHDT and CDR2 YYEEEE. The ends lost 4 bases at V and 7 bases at J; junction bases unmatched: 3. The CDR3: CASSPGQGVGYTF. Here the CDR3 DNA reads TGTGCCAGCAGCCCGGGACAGGGGGTTGGCTACACCTTC. The full variable domain, with the rest looked up from reference TRBV5-6 and TRBJ1-2, is DAGVTQSPTHLIKTRGQQVTLRCSPKSGHDTVSWYQQALGQGPQFIFQYYEEEERQRGNFPDRFSGHQFPNYSSELNVNALLLGDSALYLCASSPGQGVGYTFGSGTRLTVV.